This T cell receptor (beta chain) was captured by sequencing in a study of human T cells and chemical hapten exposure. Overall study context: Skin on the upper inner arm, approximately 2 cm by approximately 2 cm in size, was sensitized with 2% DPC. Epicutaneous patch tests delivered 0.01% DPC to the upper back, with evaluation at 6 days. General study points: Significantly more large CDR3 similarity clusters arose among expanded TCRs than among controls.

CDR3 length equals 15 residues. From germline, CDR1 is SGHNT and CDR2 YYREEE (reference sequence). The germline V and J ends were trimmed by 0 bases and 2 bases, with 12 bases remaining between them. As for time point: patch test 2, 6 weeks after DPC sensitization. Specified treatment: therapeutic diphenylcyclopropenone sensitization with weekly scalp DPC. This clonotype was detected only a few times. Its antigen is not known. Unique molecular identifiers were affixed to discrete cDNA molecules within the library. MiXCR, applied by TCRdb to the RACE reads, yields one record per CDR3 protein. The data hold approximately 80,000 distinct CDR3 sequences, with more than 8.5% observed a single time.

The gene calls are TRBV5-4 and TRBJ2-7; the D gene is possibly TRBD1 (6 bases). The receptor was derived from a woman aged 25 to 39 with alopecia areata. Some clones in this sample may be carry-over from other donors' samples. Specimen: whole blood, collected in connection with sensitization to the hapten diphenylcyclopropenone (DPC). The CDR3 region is CASSLGKGDTYEQYF. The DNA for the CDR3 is TGTGCCAGCAGCTTGGGTAAAGGGGACACCTACGAGCAGTACTTC.